What follows are 19 T cell receptor beta chains derived from one specimen sequenced in a study of blood T cell repertoires in COVID-19. Assay used: immunoSEQ multiplex PCR; TCRdb lists only in-frame clones, some missing. The sample has about 250,000 clones, roughly 82% seen once. Sequencing was done on a sample of peripheral blood. The receptors were sampled from an elderly woman with COVID-19, enrolled during active disease.

The chain couples TRBV5-1 to TRBJ1-2, with TRBD1 matching 7 bases. From germline, CDR1 is SGHRS and CDR2 YFSETQ. The CDR3 is 13 residues long. V was clipped by 4 bases and J by 2 bases; unmatched bases: 2. The CDR3 DNA sequence: TGCGCCAGCAGCCAACAGGGGAACTATGGCTACACCTTC. Its protein is CASSQQGNYGYTF.

The chain is built from TRBV5-8 and TRBJ1-5, with D hard to call. Deletions cut 0 bases from V and 4 bases from J, with 14 bases between. The CDR3 has 16 amino acids. Germline lookup yields CDR1 SGHTS and CDR2 YDEGEE. CDR3 protein: CASSLVSGVGNQPQHF. In nucleotides, the CDR3 is TGTGCCAGCAGCTTGGTTTCCGGGGTTGGAAATCAGCCCCAGCATTTT.

This clone was counted only a few times. The CDR3 sequence: CASKPDTNTEAFF. The CDR3 region has the DNA TGTGCCAGCAAGCCCGACACGAACACTGAAGCTTTCTTT. The V gene is TRBV6-5, the J gene TRBJ1-1; no clear D gene. Germline CDR1 is MNHEY and CDR2 is SVGAGI. The CDR3 spans 13 residues. Trimming pared 7 bases from V and 1 base from J, leaving 10 bases between.

The chain joins TRBV5-1 to TRBJ2-1, with TRBD2 matching 7 bases. The germline V gene has CDR1 SGHRS and CDR2 YFSETQ. With V trimmed by 4 bases and J by 9 bases, 7 bases remained unmatched. CDR3 length equals 13 residues. CDR3 amino acids: CASSLGDYGEQFF. CDR3 in DNA: TGCGCCAGCAGCCTGGGGGACTACGGTGAGCAGTTCTTC.

The genes are TRBV3-1 (or the pseudogene TRBV3-2) and TRBJ2-1; 9 nucleotides match TRBD2. After removal of 2 bases from V and 4 bases from J, the junction contained 6 bases not matched to a gene. This CDR3 has 16 residues. Per the germline V gene, CDR1 is LGHDT and CDR2 is YNNKEL (reference sequence). CDR3 nucleotide sequence: TGTGCCAGCAGCCAATGGAGCGGGGGGCGGTACAATGAGCAGTTCTTC. Amino acid sequence: CASSQWSGGRYNEQFF.

This clone has just one count. This rearrangement joins TRBV12-3 or TRBV12-4 to TRBJ2-5, with TRBD1 identical over 7 bases. The CDR3 has 13 residues. J was trimmed by 6 bases and V by 5 bases; bases with no gene match: 6. CDR3 sequence (DNA): TGTGCCAGCAGTCGACAGGGTGTGAAGACCCAGTACTTC. Translation: CASSRQGVKTQYF.

This clone was recorded only once. J is TRBJ2-7 and V is TRBV7-8; 10 nucleotides line up with TRBD1. J lost 4 bases, V lost 3 bases, and 6 bases had no gene match. This CDR3 comprises 15 residues. The V gene's germline CDR1 is SGHVS and CDR2 FQNEAQ. CDR3 sequence: CASSFRDRGGYEQYF. CDR3 sequence (DNA): TGTGCCAGCAGCTTTAGGGACAGGGGAGGGTACGAGCAGTACTTC.

This clone has a single count. The chain employs TRBV28 and TRBJ2-7, with TRBD2 as a possible D gene (6 bases). The V gene's germline CDR1 is MDHEN and CDR2 SYDVKM. V lost 5 bases, J lost 1 base, and 15 bases lay in between. The CDR3 is 15 residues long. Here the CDR3 DNA reads TGTGCCAGCAGTCCTACGGACTATCTATCCTACGAGCAGTACTTC. Encoded protein: CASSPTDYLSYEQYF.

Points on this clone: The identical CDR3 is also encoded by other nucleotide sequences in the sample. The chain has TRBV4-1 and TRBJ1-2; 8 nucleotides align to TRBD1. Germline CDR1 and CDR2: MGHRA and YSYEKL. V was pared by 1 base and J by 5 bases, with 0 bases of the junction left unmatched. The CDR3 extends over 13 amino acids. The CDR3 region is CASSQGQGYGYTF. The CDR3 DNA sequence: TGCGCCAGCAGCCAAGGACAGGGGTATGGCTACACCTTC.

The J gene is TRBJ2-3, the V gene TRBV5-8; the D gene is possibly TRBD2 (6 bases). CDR1 SGHTS and CDR2 YDEGEE come from the germline V gene. This CDR3 contains 15 residues. With 3 bases removed from V and 5 bases from J, the gap between germline ends came to 16 bases. CDR3 nucleotides: TGTGCCAGCAGCTCCTACGGCGGGGCTAGAGATACGCAGTATTTT. It is translated as CASSSYGGARDTQYF.

The chain is built from TRBV5-5 and TRBJ2-7, with TRBD2 identical over 10 bases. The J segment lost 0 bases and the V segment lost 6 bases, leaving 12 bases of the junction unmatched. Germline V gene sequence: CDR1 SGHKS, CDR2 YYEKEE (reference sequence). The CDR3 runs 17 residues. Here the CDR3 DNA reads TGTGCCAGCACCATCGGTAAGCGGGGGGGCTTCTCCTACGAGCAGTACTTC. This gives the protein CASTIGKRGGFSYEQYF.

J is TRBJ2-1 and V is TRBV6-2 or TRBV6-3; tentatively, D is TRBD2 (6 bases). Germline V gives CDR1 MNHEY, CDR2 SVGEGT. CDR3 size: 16 residues. V gave up 0 bases and J gave up 6 bases, with 15 bases separating them. The CDR3 DNA follows: TGTGCCAGCAGTTACTCCCTCGGAGGGCTCGGCAATGAGCAGTTCTTC. This sequence encodes CASSYSLGGLGNEQFF.

This chain links TRBV7-3 with TRBJ2-5; 9 nucleotides match TRBD2. V gave up 5 bases and J gave up 5 bases; unmatched junction bases: 9. The germline gives CDR1 SGHTA, CDR2 FQGTGA. There are 15 residues in the CDR3. The CDR3 nucleotides read TGTGCCAGCAGCCCGGGCGGGGGGGCGATCGAGACCCAGTACTTC. Translation gives CASSPGGGAIETQYF.

V gene TRBV2 combines with J gene TRBJ1-2; D unclear. The CDR3 length is 14 residues. CDR1 is SNHLY, CDR2 FYNNEI, per germline. V was clipped by 6 bases and J by 2 bases, with 13 bases between them. This CDR3 is CASRSSGGNYGYTF. The CDR3 bases are TGTGCCAGCAGATCATCGGGAGGGAACTATGGCTACACCTTC.

This clone was recorded once. The rearrangement uses TRBV6-5 and TRBJ1-2; 8 bases match TRBD1. CDR1 and CDR2 from the germline V gene are MNHEY and SVGAGI. The CDR3 covers 14 residues. Trimming removed 5 bases from V and 4 bases from J; junction bases left unmatched: 6. As DNA, the CDR3 is TGTGCCAGCAGTCAGGGGGGACAGGCCTATGGCTACACCTTC. Translation: CASSQGGQAYGYTF.

Points on this clone: The sample holds other DNA sequences that translate to the same CDR3. The chain uses TRBV3-1 (or the pseudogene TRBV3-2) and TRBJ2-1; weak D call: TRBD2 (5 bases). Germline-derived CDR1 and CDR2 are LGHDT and YNNKEL (reference sequence). Trimming took off 4 bases at V and 1 base at J, with 11 bases between the two ends. The CDR3 consists of 15 residues. Written as DNA, the CDR3 is TGTGCCAGCAGCCCCACTAGTGGGTCCTACAATGAGCAGTTCTTC. The encoded protein is CASSPTSGSYNEQFF.

The table lists this clone with a count of one. The J gene is TRBJ1-6, the V gene TRBV9; possible D gene TRBD1, 6 bases. CDR3 length: 14 residues. In germline, CDR1 is SGDLS, CDR2 YYNGEE. Trimming took off 6 bases at V and 6 bases at J, with 13 bases between the two ends. CDR3 protein: CASTRDNFNSPLHF. The CDR3 DNA sequence: TGTGCCAGCACCAGGGACAACTTTAATTCACCCCTCCACTTT.

The gene calls are TRBV6-5 and TRBJ2-2, with a tentative D call TRBD2 (5 bases). The CDR3 has 15 residues. Trimming took off 6 bases at V and 4 bases at J, with 15 bases between the two ends. Per the germline V gene, CDR1 is MNHEY and CDR2 is SVGAGI. The CDR3 loop is CASRLPGSSTGELFF. CDR3 nucleotides: TGTGCCAGCAGGCTTCCGGGGTCCTCCACCGGGGAGCTGTTTTTT.

This sequence joins TRBV28 and TRBJ2-2, with D maybe TRBD1 (5 bases). The CDR3 spans 13 residues. V lost 5 bases to trimming and J lost 4 bases, with 8 bases between them. Looked up from germline, CDR1 is MDHEN and CDR2 is SYDVKM. CDR3 residues: CASSQGLTGELFF. The CDR3 coding sequence is TGTGCCAGCAGTCAGGGCCTCACCGGGGAGCTGTTTTTT.